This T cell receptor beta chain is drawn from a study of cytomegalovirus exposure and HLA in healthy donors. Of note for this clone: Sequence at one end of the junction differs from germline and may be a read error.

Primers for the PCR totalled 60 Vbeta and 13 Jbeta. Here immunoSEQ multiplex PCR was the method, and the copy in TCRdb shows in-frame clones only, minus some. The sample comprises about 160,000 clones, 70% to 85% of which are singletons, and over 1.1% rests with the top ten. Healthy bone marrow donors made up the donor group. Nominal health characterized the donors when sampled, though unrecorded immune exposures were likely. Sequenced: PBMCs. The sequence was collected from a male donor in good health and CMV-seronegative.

This CDR3 is CASTEGGGPTYEQYF. DNA for the CDR3: TGTGCCAGCACTGAAGGAGGGGGCCCGACCTACGAGCAGTACTTC. The gene calls are TRBV6-1 and TRBJ2-7, with a tentative D call TRBD1 (7 bases). This CDR3 is built from 15 residues. Germline V gives CDR1 MNHNS, CDR2 SASEGT.